This is a list of T cell receptor beta chains from one sample in a study of blood T cell repertoires in COVID-19. The table came from immunoSEQ multiplex PCR; TCRdb's copy has only in-frame clones and leaves some out. In the table there are roughly 200,000 clones, around 89% of which are singletons. Material: peripheral blood. The source is a man in his fifties or sixties with acute or convalescent COVID-19. CDR3s include the opening cysteine and the closing phenylalanine or tryptophan. D genes are given only for firm matches. Some rows mark clone size as missing; the rest say once, few, many or name a class of expanded clone.

j_gene,abundance,v_gene,d_gene,CDR3nt,CDR3aa
TRBJ2-7,few,TRBV5-4,TRBD2,TGTGCCAGCAGCAAGACTAGCGTCGAGCAGTACTTC,CASSKTSVEQYF
TRBJ2-7,-,TRBV10-1,TRBD1,TGCGCCAGCAGCCCGGGACAGGGGAGCGAGCAGTACTTC,CASSPGQGSEQYF
TRBJ2-4,-,TRBV5-1,TRBD1,TGCGCCAGCAGTTCTGGGGGGACAGGGGGCGTAGACATTCAGTACTTC,CASSSGGTGGVDIQYF
TRBJ2-6,-,TRBV27,-,TGTGCCAGCAGTGGAGGGGGGACAGACTTCCAACTTGAAGCCAACGTCCTGACTTTC,CASSGGGTDFQLEANVLTF
TRBJ2-5,once,TRBV6-2/TRBV6-3,-,TGTGCCAGCAGTTGGGGGAGCGGGGAGACCCAGTACTTC,CASSWGSGETQYF
TRBJ2-1,-,TRBV28,-,TGTGCCAGCAGCCCGGGCCAGGGAGGTCGCAATGAGCAGTTCTTC,CASSPGQGGRNEQFF
TRBJ1-2,-,TRBV10-3,-,TGTGCCATCAGTGAGGGGGAGGGCTACACCTTC,CAISEGEGYTF
TRBJ1-6,-,TRBV5-1,TRBD1,TGCGCCAGCAGCTTGGGAGGGGGCCTAAATTCACCCCTCCACTTT,CASSLGGGLNSPLHF
TRBJ1-6,few,TRBV7-9,TRBD1,TGTGCCAGCAGCTCCCGGGACAGGAGTAATTCACCCCTCCACTTT,CASSSRDRSNSPLHF
TRBJ2-5,once,TRBV7-2,-,TGTGCCAGCAGCTTAGTCGGGGGACAAGAGACCCAGTACTTC,CASSLVGGQETQYF
TRBJ2-1,-,TRBV3-1/TRBV3-2,TRBD2,TGTGCCAGCAGCTGGGCGGGGGGGTACAATGAGCAGTTCTTC,CASSWAGGYNEQFF
TRBJ1-5,-,TRBV7-2,TRBD1,TGTGCCAGCAGCCCGGGACAGGGACGCAATCAGCCCCAGCATTTT,CASSPGQGRNQPQHF
TRBJ1-2,-,TRBV3-1/TRBV3-2,-,TGTGCCAGCAGCGCCTCGGACAGCGTTTTGGGCTACACCTTC,CASSASDSVLGYTF
TRBJ2-5,-,TRBV27,-,TGTGCCAGCAGTTTGGTCAGGGAGGCATGGGAGACCCAGTACTTC,CASSLVREAWETQYF
TRBJ2-5,-,TRBV5-4,-,TGTGCCAGCACCTATATAGGGGCCGGTAGACAGACCCAGTACTTC,CASTYIGAGRQTQYF
TRBJ2-3,-,TRBV7-3,TRBD1,TGTGCCAGCAGGAGACAGGGGATCACAGATACGCAGTATTTT,CASRRQGITDTQYF
TRBJ2-2,-,TRBV5-1,TRBD1,TGCGCCAGCAGCTTGAGGGGGACAGGGGTTACCGGGGAGCTGTTTTTT,CASSLRGTGVTGELFF
TRBJ2-1,few,TRBV19,TRBD2,TGTGCCAGTAGTATCCGGACTAGCGGGAGGGCCAGGAACAATGAGCAGTTCTTC,CASSIRTSGRARNNEQFF
TRBJ2-1,-,TRBV12-3/TRBV12-4,-,TGTGCCAGCACCTACGGGGGTGAGCAGTTCTTC,CASTYGGEQFF
TRBJ1-5,-,TRBV28,-,TGTGCCAGCAGTCCCCACGACAGGTTAAATCAGCCCCAGCATTTT,CASSPHDRLNQPQHF
TRBJ2-5,-,TRBV4-1,-,TGCGCCAGCAGCCAAGTTTTAGCAGGACTAAACCAAGAGACCCAGTACTTC,CASSQVLAGLNQETQYF
TRBJ1-2,-,TRBV10-3,-,TGTGCCATCAGTGAGCGCTACAGGGACGGCTACACCTTC,CAISERYRDGYTF
TRBJ1-2,few,TRBV6-5,-,TGTGCCAGCACCGACGGAGCAGGCTACACCTTC,CASTDGAGYTF
TRBJ2-1,-,TRBV3-1/TRBV3-2,-,TGTGCCAGCAGCCAAGATTTGGTTCGGGGTTCGTATGAGCAGTTCTTC,CASSQDLVRGSYEQFF
TRBJ2-1,-,TRBV12-3/TRBV12-4,-,TGTGCCAGCAGTCCACCAGGGAACAATGAGCAGTTCTTC,CASSPPGNNEQFF
TRBJ1-1,-,TRBV7-9,-,TGTGCCAGCAGCTCAACACAGGGATTGGTAAGGGCTTTCTTT,CASSSTQGLVRAFF
TRBJ2-1,-,TRBV3-1/TRBV3-2,-,TGTGCCAGCAGCCAAGGTTCCGTCCTAGACCCGTTCTTC,CASSQGSVLDPFF
TRBJ2-3,-,TRBV7-9,TRBD2,TGTGCCAGCAGCTTCCCCGGTTTTAGCGGGGGGGCTAAGGATACGCAGTATTTT,CASSFPGFSGGAKDTQYF
TRBJ1-1,-,TRBV19,-,TGTGCCAGTAGTATACAGGCTAACACTGAAGCTTTCTTT,CASSIQANTEAFF
TRBJ2-4,-,TRBV27,TRBD2,TGTGCCAGCAGTATATCGGTGGCTAGCGGGAGTGACAAAAACATTCAGTACTTC,CASSISVASGSDKNIQYF
TRBJ2-2,-,TRBV7-2,TRBD2,TGTGCCAGCAGCCTGTCGGGGAGCGGGGGGCTGACCGGGGAGCTGTTTTTT,CASSLSGSGGLTGELFF
TRBJ1-3,-,TRBV7-8,TRBD1,TGTGCCAGCAGCTTACTCGGGACAGGGGGAGGTGGAAACACCATATATTTT,CASSLLGTGGGGNTIYF
TRBJ2-5,-,TRBV7-3,TRBD2,TGTGCCAGCAGCCAAAGCGGGGGGGCTGAGACCCAGTACTTC,CASSQSGGAETQYF
TRBJ2-7,-,TRBV10-2,-,TGCGCCAGCGGCCAGTACGAGCAGTACTTC,CASGQYEQYF
TRBJ2-1,-,TRBV6-5,TRBD2,TGTGCCAGCAGTTTGAGCGGGACCAGTTACAATGAGCAGTTCTTC,CASSLSGTSYNEQFF
TRBJ2-3,once,TRBV12-3/TRBV12-4,-,TGTGCCAGCAGTTTGAAGGGGGCAGATACGCAGTATTTT,CASSLKGADTQYF
TRBJ1-1,-,TRBV5-1,-,TGCGCCAGCAGCTTGGCCGAGGGGGCTGAAGCTTTCTTT,CASSLAEGAEAFF
TRBJ2-5,-,TRBV7-9,-,TGTGCCAGCACCTCTACAGTAAATCAAGAGACCCAGTACTTC,CASTSTVNQETQYF
TRBJ2-3,-,TRBV7-2,TRBD2,TGTGCCAGCAGCCGGACTAGCGGGGGGCGACTGAGCACAGATACGCAGTATTTT,CASSRTSGGRLSTDTQYF
TRBJ2-1,-,TRBV24-1,-,TGTGCCACCAGTGACCTGCTGGCAGACTCCTACAATGAGCAGTTCTTC,CATSDLLADSYNEQFF
TRBJ2-1,-,TRBV7-3,-,TGTGCCAGCAGCTTAAGTGGACAGGGAGGGGGTGAGCAGTTCTTC,CASSLSGQGGGEQFF
TRBJ2-7,-,TRBV5-1,TRBD2,TGCGCCAGCAGCTTGGTGTCGGGAGGGCCGGTCGAGCAGTACTTC,CASSLVSGGPVEQYF
TRBJ2-5,-,TRBV6-5,-,TGTGCCAGCAGGACCGGCGGGACGGCACTAGAGACCCAGTACTTC,CASRTGGTALETQYF
TRBJ1-5,-,TRBV28,-,TGTGCCAGCAGTACAGGTTTTTTTGGGTCGGGTCAGCCCCAGCATTTT,CASSTGFFGSGQPQHF
TRBJ2-1,-,TRBV6-5,-,TGTGCCAGCAGCGGGGGGCATGAGCAGTTCTTC,CASSGGHEQFF
TRBJ1-5,-,TRBV27,-,TGTGCCAGCAGTTTAATTTATAGCAATCAGCCCCAGCATTTT,CASSLIYSNQPQHF
TRBJ1-2,-,TRBV27,-,TGTGCCAGCAGTTTCCGAGGGGGGGGAGATGGCTACACCTTC,CASSFRGGGDGYTF
TRBJ1-4,-,TRBV9,-,TGTGCCAGCAGCAACGGACAGTATGCAACTAATGAAAAACTGTTTTTT,CASSNGQYATNEKLFF
TRBJ2-6,-,TRBV7-2,-,TGTGCCAGCAGCTCGAGAGTCTCTGGGGCCAACGTCCTGACTTTC,CASSSRVSGANVLTF
TRBJ1-5,-,TRBV19,TRBD1,TGTGCCAGTAGTATGGCGGGACAGGGATATCAGCCCCAGCATTTT,CASSMAGQGYQPQHF
TRBJ2-5,-,TRBV30,TRBD1,TGTGCCTGGAGGGGGACAGGGGGACGAGAGACCCAGTACTTC,CAWRGTGGRETQYF
TRBJ1-3,-,TRBV6-2/TRBV6-3,-,TGTGCCAGCAGTTACGACCGCAGGACTGGAAACACCATATATTTT,CASSYDRRTGNTIYF
TRBJ1-2,-,TRBV9,TRBD1,TGTGCCAGCAGCCATGGACAGGAACAATCCCCCTATGGCTACACCTTC,CASSHGQEQSPYGYTF